This T cell receptor (beta chain) was found in a study of post-analysis software for immune sequencing data (dated by TCRdb to the mid-2010s). Concerning the study at large: Relapsing-remitting, secondary progressive and progressive-relapsing multiple sclerosis were recorded as disease courses, and subtype annotation was lacking for some patients. The patient repertoires were set against under 12 previously published healthy control repertoires from donors whose ages ranged from roughly 6 to 25 years. A subset of samples was prepared in parallel using single-end sample barcoding, then pooled and co-amplified after Illumina adapter ligation. Broad study findings and their caveats: Direct clustering with F measure showed strong co-clustering of samples prepared in the same batch, prompting a batch-effect correction. Significantly higher frequencies in patients than in controls were found for roughly five TRBV segments, including TRBV5-6, TRBV5-1 and TRBV20-1. Normalized Chao1 diversity was significantly lower in multiple sclerosis patients than controls, suggesting substantial peripheral T-cell clonal expansion. The multiple sclerosis patient group was slightly younger than the control group.

V is cut by 0 bases and J by 0 bases, and the space between the germline ends is 16 bases. CDR1 and CDR2, per the germline V gene, are MNHEY and SVGAGI. The CDR3 runs 18 residues from the cysteine to the phenylalanine. Just the 54-base CDR3 DNA is kept, in frame starting at base 1. Library method: PCR. Sequencing used an Illumina HiSeq 2500. To reduce PCR and sequencing biases, unique molecular identifiers were incorporated into the TCR beta cDNA libraries. Roughly 0.5 million cDNA molecules were obtained per 1 to 10 million input T cells, so each molecule approximated one T cell. The patient libraries were prepared and sequenced using the same protocol as the earlier healthy control dataset. Within a given batch, samples were prepared together, multiplexed and sequenced on the same HiSeq lane. The paper's data handling went like this. MIGEC handled the raw barcoded reads, throwing out single-read molecular identifier groups before consensus assembly and CDR3 extraction. VDJtools was used for post-analysis of the clonotype tables, with diversity normalized by down-sampling every dataset to the smallest sample size. To correct batch-related cross-sample contamination, repertoire overlap clustering matched CDR3 amino acid sequences but not nucleotide sequences. Through fastp at Q25 and MiXCR, TCRdb rebuilt clones from the public reads, retaining in-frame beta chains. Here each entry gathers all rows of one CDR3 protein and keeps the most common genes and DNA. In this record, the V and J calls reflect TCRdb's handling and not the investigators' own analysis. Across this sample there are 750,000 to 950,000 distinct CDR3 sequences, with approximately 44% seen only once. Roughly 4.5% of the sample is in the top ten clones.

Remarks on this clonotype: Its antigen is unknown. No clone much larger than this one lies a single base away; base qualities are absent.

To demonstrate the VDJtools post-analysis software, TCR beta repertoires were profiled from the peripheral blood of 10 to 15 young patients with multiple sclerosis. Multiple sclerosis patients were children and adolescents aged roughly 6 to 16 years. The sequence joins TRBV6-5 to TRBJ2-3, with the D gene possibly TRBD1 or TRBD2, each one fitting 6 bases. This receptor was taken from a girl under 18 with multiple sclerosis. Sequenced material: blood. The CDR3: CASSYSEGGTSSTDTQYF. Read as DNA, the sequence is TGTGCCAGCAGTTACTCGGAGGGGGGAACTTCTAGCACAGATACGCAGTATTTT.